These 10 T cell receptor beta chains were all obtained from the same sample, sequenced in a study of Graves' ophthalmopathy and Graves' hyperthyroidism (dated by TCRdb to between 2017 and 2018). The sequencing machine was an Illumina HiSeq 2000. TCR beta CDR3 regions were amplified from RNA transcripts for repertoire sequencing. The first round of RT-PCR was done with HTBI primers and the Qiagen OneStep RT-PCR kit, and was followed by a second round of multiplex PCR, then size selection and purification. TCRdb reran the public reads through fastp at Q25 and MiXCR, keeping productive beta chains. Entries that share a CDR3 protein sequence are merged under the most common genes and DNA. This sample gives under 800,000 distinct CDR3 sequences in total; roughly 20% of them show up just once. The ten most abundant clones make up around 6.9% of the sample. The sequencing input was peripheral blood. The receptors derive from a woman under 30 with stable Graves' hyperthyroidism. Some clones in this sample may be carry-over from other donors' samples. Donor details come from another sample of the same person, matched by shared clones.

In this sample, this clonotype turned up many times. J is TRBJ2-2 and V is TRBV12-3 or TRBV12-4; 9 positions agree with TRBD2. The trim removed 6 bases at V and 5 bases at J, leaving 10 bases unmatched. The CDR3 spans 16 residues. The CDR3 DNA reads as TGTGCCAGCAGCCACGGACTAGCGCAAGCGACCGGGGAGCTGTTTTTT. Protein sequence: CASSHGLAQATGELFF.

A remark on this clonotype: A much larger clone differs from this one at a single base, so this may be a read error. V is TRBV29-1 and J is TRBJ2-5, with D perhaps being TRBD1 or TRBD2 (5 bases each). This CDR3 has 13 amino acids. Germline CDR1 and CDR2: SQVTM and ANQGSEA. The CDR3 coding sequence is TGCATCGGCCGGGGCAGCGGAGGAGAGACCCAGTACTTC. This sequence encodes CIGRGSGGETQYF.

CDR3 nucleotides: TGTGCCAGCAGCCACCAGCGGTCCGGAAACACCATATATTTT. Residues: CASSHQRSGNTIYF. The rearrangement joins TRBV14 to TRBJ1-3; D is unclear. V was clipped by 3 bases and J by 4 bases, with 10 bases between them. Per germline, CDR1 SGHDN and CDR2 FVKESK. The CDR3 loop spans 14 amino acids.

This clonotype was seen ten or more times. This sequence joins TRBV9 and TRBJ2-6, with unresolved D. The CDR3 loop spans 18 amino acids. Deletions cut 3 bases from V and 2 bases from J, with 18 bases between. Germline V gene sequence: CDR1 SGDLS, CDR2 YYNGEE. The CDR3 sequence: CASSGPGGLKAGANVLTF. The CDR3 coding sequence is TGTGCCAGCAGCGGGCCCGGCGGATTGAAGGCTGGGGCCAACGTCCTGACTTTC.

The rearrangement links TRBV20-1 to TRBJ2-3; 12 bases agree with TRBD2. CDR3 size: 17 residues. The V gene end was trimmed by 0 bases and the J gene end by 3 bases; junction bases not matched to a gene: 7. Germline values: CDR1 DFQATT, CDR2 SNEGSKA (reference sequence). CDR3 DNA sequence: TGCAGTGCTAGAGAACTAGCGGGAGGACGGGGGACAGATACGCAGTATTTT. Translation gives CSARELAGGRGTDTQYF.

This rearrangement joins TRBV25-1 to TRBJ2-5; 10 positions match TRBD2. V shed 4 bases and J 0 bases; nucleotides not matched to a gene: 17. This CDR3 comprises 20 residues. Germline-derived CDR1 and CDR2 are MGHDK and SYGVNS. CDR3 region: CASSVKGTLAGEPYQETQYF. In DNA, the CDR3 is TGTGCCAGCAGTGTAAAGGGAACTCTAGCGGGAGAACCGTACCAAGAGACCCAGTACTTC.

This clonotype was picked up many times. V usage is TRBV2 and J usage is TRBJ2-5; D call uncertain. The CDR3 has 13 amino acids. Trimming left V 7 bases short and J 5 bases short, with 14 bases between. The V gene's germline CDR1 is SNHLY and CDR2 FYNNEI. Written as DNA, the CDR3 is TGTGCCAGCATGTCTGGGTTTCGGGAGACCCAGTACTTC. As protein: CASMSGFRETQYF.

This clonotype was observed at least ten times. V usage is TRBV28 and J usage is TRBJ1-1; TRBD1 matches at 12 bases. Trimming took 6 bases from V and 4 from J; bases not matched to a gene: 6. CDR1 is MDHEN and CDR2 is SYDVKM in the germline V gene. This CDR3 is built from 15 residues. The CDR3 DNA reads as TGTGCCAGCAGCACGGGACAGGGGGCGCTCACTGAAGCTTTCTTT. It codes for CASSTGQGALTEAFF. Together with reference TRBV28 and TRBJ1-1, the CDR3 gives the full variable domain: DVKVTQSSRYLVKRTGEKVFLECVQDMDHENMFWYRQDPGLGLRLIYFSYDVKMKEKGDIPEGYSVSREKKERFSLILESASTNQTSMYLCASSTGQGALTEAFFGQGTRLTVV.

This clonotype was picked up many times. The V call is TRBV6-5, the J call TRBJ1-1, with D unclear. Trimming stripped 0 bases from V and 6 bases from J, with 17 bases between. Germline-derived CDR1 and CDR2 are MNHEY and SVGAGI. This CDR3 spans 16 amino acids. The CDR3 coding sequence is TGTGCCAGCAGTTACTCGAGAAACCGGGTAGGACCTGAAGCTTTCTTT. Translated, it gives CASSYSRNRVGPEAFF.

Turning to this clonotype: A much larger clone lies one base from this, so it may be a read error. The chain uses TRBV6-1 and TRBJ2-7; 7 nucleotides align to TRBD1. V lost 4 bases and J lost 3; bases outside the gene matches: 3. The V gene's germline CDR1 is MNHNS and CDR2 SASEGT. This CDR3 region has 13 residues. CDR3 amino acids: CASSVGTDYEQYF. In DNA, the CDR3 is TGTGCCAGCAGTGTTGGGACAGACTACGAGCAGTACTTC.